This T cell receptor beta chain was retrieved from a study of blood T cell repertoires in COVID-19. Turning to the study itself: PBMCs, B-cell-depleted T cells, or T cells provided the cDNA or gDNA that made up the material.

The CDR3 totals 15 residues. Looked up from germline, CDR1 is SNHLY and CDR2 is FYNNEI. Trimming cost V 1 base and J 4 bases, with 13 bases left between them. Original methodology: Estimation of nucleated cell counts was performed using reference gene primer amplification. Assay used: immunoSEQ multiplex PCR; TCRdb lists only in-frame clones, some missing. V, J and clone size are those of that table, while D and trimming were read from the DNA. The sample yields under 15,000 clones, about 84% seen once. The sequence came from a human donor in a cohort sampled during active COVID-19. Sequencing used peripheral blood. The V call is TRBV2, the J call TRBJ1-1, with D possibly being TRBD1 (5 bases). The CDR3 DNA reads TGTGCCAGCAGTGAAGAAGGTGGGGGAGGCACTGAAGCTTTCTTT. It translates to CASSEEGGGGTEAFF.